These T cell receptor beta chains were read from a single sample in a study of CD8+CD57+ T cells in acquired aplastic anemia. TCRdb used MiXCR to reprocess the reads, holding one entry per CDR3 protein. The sample lists 450,000 to 550,000 distinct CDR3 sequences, under 40% seen once, with about 0.8% in the top ten. The sample comprised sorted CD4+, CD8+, or CD8+CD57+ T cells (not recorded which) from PBMCs. Receptors originate from a human donor with aplastic anemia. CDR3s include the opening cysteine and the closing phenylalanine or tryptophan. The order of the fields is J gene, D gene, V gene, clone size, CDR3 protein, CDR3 DNA. A D gene is named only where the DNA matches it firmly. Clone size is given for some rows only: seen once, a few or many times, or a class if the clone is expanded.

j_call: TRBJ1-1; d_call: .; v_call: TRBV19; clone_size: .; cdr3_aa: CASSGNGGTEAFF; cdr3_nt: TGTGCCAGCTCAGGGAACGGAGGCACTGAAGCTTTCTTT
j_call: TRBJ1-4; d_call: TRBD1; v_call: TRBV30; clone_size: .; cdr3_aa: CAWSRQGDEKLFF; cdr3_nt: TGTGCCTGGAGTAGACAGGGGGATGAAAAACTGTTTTTT
j_call: TRBJ1-2; d_call: .; v_call: TRBV10-3; clone_size: .; cdr3_aa: CASSYSEDSLYDYTF; cdr3_nt: TGTGCCAGCAGTTACTCGGAGGACAGCCTCTATGACTACACCTTC
j_call: TRBJ2-3; d_call: TRBD1; v_call: TRBV25-1; clone_size: few; cdr3_aa: CASSGGQGRGLGTDTQYF; cdr3_nt: TGTGCCAGCAGTGGAGGACAGGGAAGGGGCCTAGGCACAGATACGCAGTATTTT
j_call: TRBJ2-7; d_call: .; v_call: TRBV7-8; clone_size: .; cdr3_aa: CASSESANRRHEQYF; cdr3_nt: TGCGCCAGCAGCGAGTCGGCGAACAGGAGGCACGAGCAGTACTTC
j_call: TRBJ1-2; d_call: TRBD1; v_call: TRBV15; clone_size: many; cdr3_aa: CATSRVGDSYGYTF; cdr3_nt: TGTGCCACCAGCAGAGTTGGGGACAGCTATGGCTACACCTTC
j_call: TRBJ2-1; d_call: TRBD2; v_call: TRBV25-1; clone_size: .; cdr3_aa: CASGAVAGGQVEQFF; cdr3_nt: TGTGCCAGTGGGGCGGTAGCGGGAGGGCAGGTTGAGCAGTTCTTC
j_call: TRBJ1-3; d_call: .; v_call: TRBV20-1; clone_size: .; cdr3_aa: CSATLTRGVSGNTIYF; cdr3_nt: TGCAGTGCTACCCTGACTCGCGGAGTCTCTGGAAACACCATATATTTT
j_call: TRBJ1-3; d_call: TRBD1; v_call: TRBV2; clone_size: many; cdr3_aa: CASRWDRGISGNTIYF; cdr3_nt: TGTGCCAGCAGATGGGACAGGGGGATCTCTGGAAACACCATATATTTT
j_call: TRBJ1-2; d_call: .; v_call: TRBV25-1; clone_size: once; cdr3_aa: CASILPRSGGDYGYTF; cdr3_nt: TGTGCCAGCATACTCCCGAGGTCGGGGGGCGACTATGGCTACACCTTC
j_call: TRBJ2-2; d_call: TRBD2; v_call: TRBV5-4; clone_size: once; cdr3_aa: CASSLERLAGGRGTGELFF; cdr3_nt: TGTGCCAGCAGCTTGGAGAGGCTAGCGGGGGGCCGGGGCACCGGGGAGCTGTTTTTT
j_call: TRBJ1-2; d_call: .; v_call: TRBV30; clone_size: .; cdr3_aa: CGATWEGRKGYGYTF; cdr3_nt: TGTGGGGCTACGTGGGAAGGGAGGAAGGGCTATGGCTACACCTTC
j_call: TRBJ2-1; d_call: .; v_call: TRBV5-4; clone_size: .; cdr3_aa: CASSFSLAGNEQFF; cdr3_nt: TGTGCCAGCAGCTTTTCACTCGCCGGCAATGAGCAGTTCTTC
j_call: TRBJ1-5; d_call: .; v_call: TRBV15; clone_size: many; cdr3_aa: CATSRFSGQPQHF; cdr3_nt: TGTGCCACCAGCAGATTCAGTGGGCAGCCCCAGCATTTT
j_call: TRBJ2-1; d_call: .; v_call: TRBV7-3; clone_size: many; cdr3_aa: CASSPGSDNEQFF; cdr3_nt: TGTGCCAGCAGCCCCGGTTCAGACAATGAGCAGTTCTTC
j_call: TRBJ2-7; d_call: TRBD2; v_call: TRBV10-3; clone_size: .; cdr3_aa: CDSSPLAGAFQYEQYF; cdr3_nt: TGTGACAGCAGTCCATTAGCGGGAGCCTTCCAATACGAGCAGTACTTC
j_call: TRBJ2-1; d_call: TRBD2; v_call: TRBV14; clone_size: .; cdr3_aa: CASSRLGASGDNEQFF; cdr3_nt: TGTGCCAGCAGCCGCTTAGGGGCTAGCGGAGACAATGAGCAGTTCTTC
j_call: TRBJ1-6; d_call: .; v_call: TRBV10-3; clone_size: .; cdr3_aa: CAISVWDSGSPLHF; cdr3_nt: TGTGCCATCAGTGTTTGGGACTCGGGTTCACCCCTCCACTTT
j_call: TRBJ1-3; d_call: .; v_call: TRBV15; clone_size: many; cdr3_aa: CATSRGRVNSGNTIYF; cdr3_nt: TGTGCCACCAGCAGAGGCAGGGTCAACTCTGGAAACACCATATATTTT
j_call: TRBJ2-4; d_call: TRBD2; v_call: TRBV20-1; clone_size: .; cdr3_aa: CSARAVKRGKNIQYF; cdr3_nt: TGCAGTGCTAGAGCGGTGAAGCGGGGGAAAAACATTCAGTACTTC
j_call: TRBJ1-2; d_call: .; v_call: TRBV14; clone_size: many; cdr3_aa: CASSQEHPVNYGYTF; cdr3_nt: TGTGCCAGCAGCCAAGAGCATCCCGTTAACTATGGCTACACCTTC
j_call: TRBJ2-1; d_call: .; v_call: TRBV2; clone_size: few; cdr3_aa: CASSEIGRYEQFF; cdr3_nt: TGTGCCAGCAGTGAAATTGGTAGATATGAGCAGTTCTTC
j_call: TRBJ1-2; d_call: TRBD1; v_call: TRBV7-2; clone_size: many; cdr3_aa: CASSLGGRGHGYTF; cdr3_nt: TGTGCCAGCAGCTTAGGGGGCAGGGGGCATGGCTACACCTTC
j_call: TRBJ1-1; d_call: .; v_call: TRBV6-1; clone_size: .; cdr3_aa: CASSHGSEPNTEAFF; cdr3_nt: TGTGCCAGCAGCCACGGGTCAGAACCAAACACTGAAGCTTTCTTT
j_call: TRBJ2-7; d_call: TRBD2; v_call: TRBV6-5; clone_size: few; cdr3_aa: CASSYSRGVEPSYEQYF; cdr3_nt: TGTGCCAGCAGTTACTCGCGGGGGGTGGAGCCGAGCTACGAGCAGTACTTC